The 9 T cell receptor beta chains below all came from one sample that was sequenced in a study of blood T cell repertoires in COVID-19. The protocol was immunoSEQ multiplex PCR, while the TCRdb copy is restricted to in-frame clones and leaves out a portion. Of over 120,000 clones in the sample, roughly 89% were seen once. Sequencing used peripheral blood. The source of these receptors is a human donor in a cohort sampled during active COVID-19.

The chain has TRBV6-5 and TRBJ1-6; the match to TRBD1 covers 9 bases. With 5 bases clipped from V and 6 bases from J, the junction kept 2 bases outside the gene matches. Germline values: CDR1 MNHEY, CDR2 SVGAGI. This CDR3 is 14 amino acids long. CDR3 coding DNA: TGTGCCAGCAGTCGGGACAGGGTTAATTCACCCCTCCACTTT. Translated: CASSRDRVNSPLHF.

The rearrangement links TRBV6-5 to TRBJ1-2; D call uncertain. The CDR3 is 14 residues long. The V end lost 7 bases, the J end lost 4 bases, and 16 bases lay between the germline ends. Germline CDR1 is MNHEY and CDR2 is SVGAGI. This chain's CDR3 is CASTWAEGSYGYTF. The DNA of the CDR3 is TGTGCCAGCACCTGGGCGGAGGGAAGCTATGGCTACACCTTC.

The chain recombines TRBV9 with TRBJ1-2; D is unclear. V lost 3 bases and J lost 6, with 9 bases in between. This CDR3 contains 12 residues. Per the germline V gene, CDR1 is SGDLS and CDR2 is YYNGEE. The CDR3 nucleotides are TGTGCCAGCAGCGCACGACACAATGGCTACACCTTC. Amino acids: CASSARHNGYTF.

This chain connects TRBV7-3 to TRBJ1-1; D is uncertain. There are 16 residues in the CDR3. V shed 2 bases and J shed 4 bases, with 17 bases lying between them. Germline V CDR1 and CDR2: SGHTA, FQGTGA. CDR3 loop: CASSLEAMQPGTEAFF. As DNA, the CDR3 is TGTGCCAGCAGCTTAGAGGCCATGCAACCGGGCACTGAAGCTTTCTTT.

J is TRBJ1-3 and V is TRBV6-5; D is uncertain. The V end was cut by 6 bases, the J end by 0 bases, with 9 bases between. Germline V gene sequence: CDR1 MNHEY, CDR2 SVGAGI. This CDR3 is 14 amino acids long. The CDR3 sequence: CASREFRSGNTIYF. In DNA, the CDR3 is TGTGCCAGCAGAGAGTTCCGCTCTGGAAACACCATATATTTT.

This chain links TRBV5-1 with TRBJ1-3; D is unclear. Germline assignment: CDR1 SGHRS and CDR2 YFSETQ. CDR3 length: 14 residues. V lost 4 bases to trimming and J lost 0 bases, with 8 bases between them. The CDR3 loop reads CASSARYSGNTIYF. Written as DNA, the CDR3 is TGCGCCAGCAGCGCCAGATACTCTGGAAACACCATATATTTT.

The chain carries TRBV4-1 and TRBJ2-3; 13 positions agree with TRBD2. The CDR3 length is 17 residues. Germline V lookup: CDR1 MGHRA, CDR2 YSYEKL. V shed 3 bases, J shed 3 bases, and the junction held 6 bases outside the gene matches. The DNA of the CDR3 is TGCGCCAGCAGCCAGGGTGGGACTAGCGGGGAGACAGATACGCAGTATTTT. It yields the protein CASSQGGTSGETDTQYF.

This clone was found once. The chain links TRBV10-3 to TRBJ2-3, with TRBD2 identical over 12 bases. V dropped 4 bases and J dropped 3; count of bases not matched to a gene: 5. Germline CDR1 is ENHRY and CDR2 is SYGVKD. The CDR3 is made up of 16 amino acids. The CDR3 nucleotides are TGTGCCATCAGTGCTTCTAGCGGGGGGGAAACAGATACGCAGTATTTT. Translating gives CAISASSGGETDTQYF.

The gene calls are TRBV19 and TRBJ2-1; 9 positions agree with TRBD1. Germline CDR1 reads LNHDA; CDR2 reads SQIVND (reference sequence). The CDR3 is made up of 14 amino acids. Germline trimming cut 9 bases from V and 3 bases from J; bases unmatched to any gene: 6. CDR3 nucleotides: TGTGCCAGCATCCCGGGACAGGGCTACAATGAGCAGTTCTTC. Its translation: CASIPGQGYNEQFF.